This T cell receptor beta chain is drawn from a study of cytomegalovirus exposure and HLA in healthy donors. Overall study findings and caveats: According to the study, around 180 TCR beta chains were cytomegalovirus-associated. TCR beta chains associated with HLA were, in a later analysis, more clonally expanded than equally common others. The dataset shows that most TCR sequences were rare, while some public TCRs occurred in many donors.

Trimming took 5 bases from V and 1 from J, leaving 8 bases between them. This CDR3 has 13 amino acids. Germline-derived CDR1 and CDR2 are ENHRY and SYGVKD. This clone appeared once. The antigen is not known. The study ran its PCR with 60 Vbeta and 13 Jbeta primers. Assay used: immunoSEQ multiplex PCR; TCRdb lists only in-frame clones, some missing. The sample yields about 140,000 clones, around two thirds seen once. This TCR was recovered from a man in his thirties or forties in good health and CMV-seropositive. The chain is built from TRBV10-3 and TRBJ1-1; D is ambiguous. Sequencing was performed on PBMCs. The chain's CDR3 is CAISTERNTEAFF. DNA of the CDR3: TGTGCCATCAGTACCGAGCGGAACACTGAAGCTTTCTTT.